Listed below are T cell receptor beta chains from one sample, sequenced in a study of blood T cells in healthy people across ages. MiXCR, applied by TCRdb to the 5' RACE reads, yields one record per CDR3 protein. The data contain about 1.1 million distinct CDR3 sequences, about two fifths of them singletons. Material: blood. These receptors all stem from a young man in good health. CDR3s include the opening cysteine and the closing phenylalanine or tryptophan. D genes are given only for firm matches. Not all rows give a size; the values are once, few, many and, for expanded clones, a class.

clone_size: NA
j_call: TRBJ2-1
v_call: TRBV20-1
d_call: TRBD2
cdr3_aa: CSARDGSGGAGGNEQFF
cdr3_nt: TGCAGTGCTAGAGATGGTTCGGGGGGGGCAGGTGGGAATGAGCAGTTCTTC

clone_size: NA
j_call: TRBJ1-5
v_call: TRBV4-2
d_call: NA
cdr3_aa: CASSQESDMNLNQPQHF
cdr3_nt: TGTGCCAGCAGCCAAGAATCAGATATGAACCTGAATCAGCCCCAGCATTTT

clone_size: once
j_call: TRBJ2-7
v_call: TRBV5-1
d_call: NA
cdr3_aa: CASSPRTNTYNEQYF
cdr3_nt: TGCGCCAGCAGCCCGAGAACCAACACATACAATGAGCAGTACTTC

clone_size: NA
j_call: TRBJ1-1
v_call: TRBV2
d_call: NA
cdr3_aa: CASSGTDLEAGTEAFF
cdr3_nt: TGTGCCAGCAGTGGAACGGACCTTGAAGCGGGCACTGAAGCTTTCTTT

clone_size: many
j_call: TRBJ1-1
v_call: TRBV12-3/TRBV12-4
d_call: NA
cdr3_aa: CASSDTQGRNTEAFF
cdr3_nt: TGTGCCAGCAGTGATACACAGGGAAGGAACACTGAAGCTTTCTTT

clone_size: few
j_call: TRBJ1-1
v_call: TRBV7-9
d_call: TRBD1
cdr3_aa: CASIVIGTGLLNTEAFF
cdr3_nt: TGTGCCAGCATCGTTATAGGGACAGGACTTTTGAACACTGAAGCTTTCTTT

clone_size: once
j_call: TRBJ2-7
v_call: TRBV4-2
d_call: NA
cdr3_aa: CASSRPQGGSNEQYF
cdr3_nt: TGTGCCAGCAGTCGCCCACAGGGTGGTTCCAATGAGCAGTACTTC

clone_size: NA
j_call: TRBJ1-2
v_call: TRBV5-1
d_call: NA
cdr3_aa: CASSLEYGSYGYTF
cdr3_nt: TGCGCCAGCAGCTTGGAGTACGGAAGCTATGGCTACACCTTC

clone_size: NA
j_call: TRBJ1-5
v_call: TRBV20-1
d_call: NA
cdr3_aa: CSARTSGTDTQHF
cdr3_nt: TGCAGTGCTAGGACTAGCGGTACAGATACGCAGCATTTT

clone_size: NA
j_call: TRBJ2-7
v_call: TRBV6-2/TRBV6-3
d_call: TRBD2
cdr3_aa: CASSNLAGGNNEQYF
cdr3_nt: TGTGCCAGCAGTAATCTAGCGGGGGGGAACAATGAGCAGTACTTC

clone_size: NA
j_call: TRBJ2-7
v_call: TRBV7-9
d_call: NA
cdr3_aa: CASARGVTYEQYF
cdr3_nt: TGTGCCAGCGCTAGAGGGGTTACCTACGAGCAGTACTTC

clone_size: NA
j_call: TRBJ2-3
v_call: TRBV7-2
d_call: NA
cdr3_aa: CASSLAFTDTTQYF
cdr3_nt: TGTGCCAGCAGCTTAGCGTTCACCGATACCACGCAGTATTTT

clone_size: NA
j_call: TRBJ1-2
v_call: TRBV2
d_call: NA
cdr3_aa: CASSERPHGDGYTF
cdr3_nt: TGTGCCAGCAGTGAACGACCACATGGAGATGGCTACACCTTC

clone_size: few
j_call: TRBJ1-2
v_call: TRBV20-1
d_call: TRBD1
cdr3_aa: CSARLDRVGREGYTF
cdr3_nt: TGCAGTGCTAGGTTGGACAGGGTCGGAAGGGAGGGCTACACCTTC

clone_size: NA
j_call: TRBJ1-2
v_call: TRBV24-1
d_call: NA
cdr3_aa: CATSDYQARGYTF
cdr3_nt: TGTGCCACCAGTGATTACCAGGCAAGAGGCTACACCTTC

clone_size: NA
j_call: TRBJ1-2
v_call: TRBV7-9
d_call: NA
cdr3_aa: CASSLAKDSNYGCTF
cdr3_nt: TGTGCCAGCAGCTTAGCAAAGGACTCTAACTATGGCTGCACCTTC

clone_size: NA
j_call: TRBJ1-1
v_call: TRBV20-1
d_call: TRBD1
cdr3_aa: CSAETGAMTEAFF
cdr3_nt: TGCAGTGCTGAGACAGGGGCGATGACTGAAGCTTTCTTT

clone_size: NA
j_call: TRBJ1-1
v_call: TRBV28
d_call: NA
cdr3_aa: CASSLWGRGLNTEAFF
cdr3_nt: TGTGCCAGCAGTTTATGGGGCCGTGGCTTGAACACTGAAGCTTTCTTT

clone_size: few
j_call: TRBJ1-1
v_call: TRBV29-1
d_call: NA
cdr3_aa: CSVVRNRNTEAFF
cdr3_nt: TGCAGCGTTGTACGGAACCGAAACACTGAAGCTTTCTTT

clone_size: NA
j_call: TRBJ2-3
v_call: TRBV7-9
d_call: NA
cdr3_aa: CASSFRAGTPTDTQYF
cdr3_nt: TGTGCCAGCAGCTTCAGAGCGGGGACACCCACAGATACGCAGTATTTT

clone_size: once
j_call: TRBJ1-4
v_call: TRBV12-3/TRBV12-4
d_call: NA
cdr3_aa: CASSPRGMGKKLFF
cdr3_nt: TGTGCCAGCAGTCCCCGGGGGATGGGGAAAAAACTGTTTTTT

clone_size: few
j_call: TRBJ1-1
v_call: TRBV5-6
d_call: NA
cdr3_aa: CASSPIRERDTEAFF
cdr3_nt: TGTGCCAGCAGCCCTATTCGGGAGAGGGACACTGAAGCTTTCTTT

clone_size: NA
j_call: TRBJ1-4
v_call: TRBV20-1
d_call: NA
cdr3_aa: CSARIGSQATNEKLFF
cdr3_nt: TGCAGTGCTAGAATCGGCAGCCAAGCAACTAATGAAAAACTGTTTTTT

clone_size: NA
j_call: TRBJ1-4
v_call: TRBV7-2
d_call: TRBD1
cdr3_aa: CASSQTGLGALNEKLFF
cdr3_nt: TGTGCCAGCAGCCAGACAGGGTTAGGCGCCCTAAATGAAAAACTGTTTTTT

clone_size: many
j_call: TRBJ2-1
v_call: TRBV25-1
d_call: NA
cdr3_aa: CASSEFYNEQFF
cdr3_nt: TGTGCCAGCAGTGAATTCTACAATGAGCAGTTCTTC

clone_size: few
j_call: TRBJ1-2
v_call: TRBV29-1
d_call: TRBD1
cdr3_aa: CSVVGQGHGYTF
cdr3_nt: TGCAGCGTTGTGGGACAGGGACATGGCTACACCTTC

clone_size: many
j_call: TRBJ2-1
v_call: TRBV6-1
d_call: NA
cdr3_aa: CASMVWGGEQFF
cdr3_nt: TGTGCCAGCATGGTTTGGGGAGGTGAGCAGTTCTTC

clone_size: NA
j_call: TRBJ2-7
v_call: TRBV14
d_call: NA
cdr3_aa: CASSQDSIIFVDEQYF
cdr3_nt: TGTGCCAGCAGCCAAGACTCGATAATCTTTGTGGACGAGCAGTACTTC

clone_size: NA
j_call: TRBJ1-1
v_call: TRBV7-2
d_call: NA
cdr3_aa: CASSLNIAQETEAFF
cdr3_nt: TGTGCCAGCAGCTTAAATATAGCACAGGAGACTGAAGCTTTCTTT

clone_size: NA
j_call: TRBJ2-3
v_call: TRBV27
d_call: NA
cdr3_aa: CASSLLNVGEGTDTQYF
cdr3_nt: TGTGCCAGCAGTTTACTTAATGTTGGGGAAGGCACAGATACGCAGTATTTT

clone_size: NA
j_call: TRBJ1-5
v_call: TRBV6-1
d_call: NA
cdr3_aa: CASGYAAYSNQPQHF
cdr3_nt: TGTGCCAGCGGTTATGCAGCCTATAGCAATCAGCCCCAGCATTTT